Listed below are T cell receptor beta chains from one sample, sequenced in a study of blood T cell repertoires in COVID-19. Some clones are missing from TCRdb's copy, which holds only in-frame ones; the method was immunoSEQ multiplex PCR. The profile shows hundreds of thousands of clones, roughly 89% of them singletons. Source material: peripheral blood. The source is a woman in her twenties or thirties with active or convalescent COVID-19. Both conserved end residues are part of each CDR3. The D gene is left open where the match is weak. Clone sizes are given selectively: once, few, many, or a class where the clone is expanded.

j_gene: TRBJ1-2; abundance: .; d_gene: .; v_gene: TRBV11-2; CDR3nt: TGTGCCAGCCGCAGGGACTATGGCTACACCTTC; CDR3aa: CASRRDYGYTF
j_gene: TRBJ2-2; abundance: .; d_gene: .; v_gene: TRBV19; CDR3nt: TGTGCCAGTAGTAGAAGACAGGTATCGAACACCGGGGAGCTGTTTTTT; CDR3aa: CASSRRQVSNTGELFF
j_gene: TRBJ1-1; abundance: .; d_gene: TRBD1; v_gene: TRBV18; CDR3nt: TGTGCCAGCTCACCAACCGGGACAGGAGTGAACACTGAAGCTTTCTTT; CDR3aa: CASSPTGTGVNTEAFF
j_gene: TRBJ1-1; abundance: few; d_gene: .; v_gene: TRBV19; CDR3nt: TGTGCCAGTAGTGCGGGGTTTCGGAGCACTGAAGCTTTCTTT; CDR3aa: CASSAGFRSTEAFF
j_gene: TRBJ2-5; abundance: .; d_gene: TRBD2; v_gene: TRBV6-1; CDR3nt: TGTGCCAGCAGTGAGGACCCTAGCGGGAGTTTTGGAGAGACCCAGTACTTC; CDR3aa: CASSEDPSGSFGETQYF
j_gene: TRBJ1-4; abundance: .; d_gene: .; v_gene: TRBV6-6; CDR3nt: TGTGCCAGCAGCTACTTAGCCGGGGTTAATGAAAAACTGTTTTTT; CDR3aa: CASSYLAGVNEKLFF
j_gene: TRBJ1-4; abundance: .; d_gene: TRBD1; v_gene: TRBV7-9; CDR3nt: TGTGCCAGCAGCTTTGGACAGGCAGGGCGGGCTAATGAAAAACTGTTTTTT; CDR3aa: CASSFGQAGRANEKLFF
j_gene: TRBJ2-5; abundance: .; d_gene: .; v_gene: TRBV30; CDR3nt: TGTGCCTGGGGAGTGGCCGAGACCCAGTACTTC; CDR3aa: CAWGVAETQYF
j_gene: TRBJ1-1; abundance: .; d_gene: .; v_gene: TRBV19; CDR3nt: TGTGCCAGTAGTATAAGGAACCCCCAGGACAGTGAAGCTTTCTTT; CDR3aa: CASSIRNPQDSEAFF
j_gene: TRBJ1-6; abundance: few; d_gene: .; v_gene: TRBV2; CDR3nt: TGTGCCAGCAGGGCGACTGAGAGCTCCTATAATTCACCCCTCCACTTT; CDR3aa: CASRATESSYNSPLHF
j_gene: TRBJ1-4; abundance: .; d_gene: .; v_gene: TRBV4-2; CDR3nt: TGTGCCAGCAGCCAGGAGGAAAAACTGTTTTTT; CDR3aa: CASSQEEKLFF
j_gene: TRBJ1-2; abundance: .; d_gene: TRBD1; v_gene: TRBV13; CDR3nt: TGTGCCAGCACAACGGGACAGAACTATGGCTACACCTTC; CDR3aa: CASTTGQNYGYTF
j_gene: TRBJ1-2; abundance: .; d_gene: TRBD1; v_gene: TRBV2; CDR3nt: TGTGCCAGCAGGTCGGGACAGGGAAACTATGGCTACACCTTC; CDR3aa: CASRSGQGNYGYTF
j_gene: TRBJ1-5; abundance: .; d_gene: .; v_gene: TRBV6-5; CDR3nt: TGTGCCAGTAGAATTAACAGGTCTCAGCCCCAGCATTTT; CDR3aa: CASRINRSQPQHF
j_gene: TRBJ2-7; abundance: .; d_gene: TRBD2; v_gene: TRBV10-3; CDR3nt: TGTGCCATCAGCTTAGGACTAGCGGGAGTGGCCTACGAGCAGTACTTC; CDR3aa: CAISLGLAGVAYEQYF
j_gene: TRBJ1-5; abundance: .; d_gene: .; v_gene: TRBV6-1; CDR3nt: TGTGCCAGCAGTGTACCCAGGGGCAGGGATAATCAGCCCCAGCATTTT; CDR3aa: CASSVPRGRDNQPQHF
j_gene: TRBJ1-1; abundance: .; d_gene: .; v_gene: TRBV6-6; CDR3nt: TGTGCCAGCAGTTACTCGGGGGCTGACACTGAAGCTTTCTTT; CDR3aa: CASSYSGADTEAFF
j_gene: TRBJ2-2; abundance: .; d_gene: TRBD1; v_gene: TRBV7-7; CDR3nt: TGTGCCAGCAGCCCCCATCCCGGGACAGGCCCTACCGGGGAGCTGTTTTTT; CDR3aa: CASSPHPGTGPTGELFF
j_gene: TRBJ2-1; abundance: once; d_gene: TRBD2; v_gene: TRBV10-1; CDR3nt: TGCGCCAGCAGTCCGGGACTAGCGGAGCAGTTCTTC; CDR3aa: CASSPGLAEQFF
j_gene: TRBJ2-7; abundance: .; d_gene: TRBD2; v_gene: TRBV6-5; CDR3nt: TGTGCCAGCAGTTACTCGGGAGGGGAAAGTTACGAGCAGTACTTC; CDR3aa: CASSYSGGESYEQYF
j_gene: TRBJ2-7; abundance: .; d_gene: .; v_gene: TRBV18; CDR3nt: TGTGCCAGCTCACCTCCGGACAGCTTTCCCTACGAGCAGTACTTC; CDR3aa: CASSPPDSFPYEQYF
j_gene: TRBJ1-2; abundance: .; d_gene: TRBD1; v_gene: TRBV18; CDR3nt: TGTGCCAGCTCACCAAGGAGACAGGGGGCGTCCCCTCCTAACTATGGCTACACCTTC; CDR3aa: CASSPRRQGASPPNYGYTF
j_gene: TRBJ2-6; abundance: .; d_gene: .; v_gene: TRBV6-1; CDR3nt: TGTGCCAGCAGTGAAATAAAGGGGGCTGGGGCCAACGTCCTGACTTTC; CDR3aa: CASSEIKGAGANVLTF
j_gene: TRBJ2-7; abundance: .; d_gene: TRBD2; v_gene: TRBV7-2; CDR3nt: TGTGCCAGCAGCCCGCCGGGACTAGCGGGAGGGTACGAGCAGTACTTC; CDR3aa: CASSPPGLAGGYEQYF
j_gene: TRBJ1-5; abundance: once; d_gene: TRBD1; v_gene: TRBV18; CDR3nt: TGTGCCAGCTCGGCCAGACAGGGTAGCAATCAGCCCCAGCATTTT; CDR3aa: CASSARQGSNQPQHF
j_gene: TRBJ1-5; abundance: few; d_gene: TRBD1; v_gene: TRBV6-6; CDR3nt: TGTGCCAGCAGCCTTTCTGACAGGGTCGGGCAGCCCCAGCATTTT; CDR3aa: CASSLSDRVGQPQHF